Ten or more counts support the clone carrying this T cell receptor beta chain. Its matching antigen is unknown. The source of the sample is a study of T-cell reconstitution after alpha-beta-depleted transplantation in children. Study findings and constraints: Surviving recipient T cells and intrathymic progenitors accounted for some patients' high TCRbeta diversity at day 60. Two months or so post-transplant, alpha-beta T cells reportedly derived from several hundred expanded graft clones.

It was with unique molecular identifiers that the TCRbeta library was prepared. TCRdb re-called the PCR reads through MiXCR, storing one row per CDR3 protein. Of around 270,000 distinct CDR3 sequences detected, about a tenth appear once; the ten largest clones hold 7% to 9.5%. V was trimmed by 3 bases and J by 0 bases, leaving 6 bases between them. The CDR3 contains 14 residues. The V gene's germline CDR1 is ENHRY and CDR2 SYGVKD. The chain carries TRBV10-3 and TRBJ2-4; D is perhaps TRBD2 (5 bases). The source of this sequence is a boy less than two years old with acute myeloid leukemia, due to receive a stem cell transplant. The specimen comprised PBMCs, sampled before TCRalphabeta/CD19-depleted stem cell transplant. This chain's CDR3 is CAISDGVAKNIQYF. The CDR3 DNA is TGTGCCATCAGTGACGGGGTAGCCAAAAACATTCAGTACTTC.